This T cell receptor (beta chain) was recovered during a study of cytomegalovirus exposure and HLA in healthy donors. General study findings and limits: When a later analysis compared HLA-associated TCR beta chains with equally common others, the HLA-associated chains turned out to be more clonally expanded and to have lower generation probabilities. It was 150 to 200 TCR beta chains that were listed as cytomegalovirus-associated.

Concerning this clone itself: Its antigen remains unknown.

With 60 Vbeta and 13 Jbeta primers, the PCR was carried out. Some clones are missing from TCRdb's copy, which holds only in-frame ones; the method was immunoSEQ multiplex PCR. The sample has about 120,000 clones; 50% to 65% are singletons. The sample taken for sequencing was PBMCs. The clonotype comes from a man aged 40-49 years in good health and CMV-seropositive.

The CDR3 reads CASTPGGGINSPLHF. In nucleotides, the CDR3 is TGTGCCAGCACCCCGGGGGGTGGAATCAATTCACCCCTCCACTTT. This rearrangement joins TRBV6-5 to TRBJ1-6, with D perhaps matching TRBD1 (5 bases). There are 15 residues in the CDR3. Trimming took off 7 bases at V and 7 bases at J, with 17 bases between the two ends. Germline CDR1 is MNHEY and CDR2 is SVGAGI.